Listed below are T cell receptor beta chains from one sample, sequenced in a study of cytomegalovirus exposure and HLA in healthy donors. TCRdb keeps only in-frame clones here, not all; method: immunoSEQ multiplex PCR. The table records around 170,000 clones, around 85% of them present only once. Sequenced sample: PBMCs. The receptor source for this set is a man in his forties in good health and CMV-seropositive. Both conserved end residues are part of each CDR3. D genes are given only for firm matches. Only part of the rows carry a size: once, few, many, or a class if the clone is expanded.

j_call: TRBJ2-7
d_call: -
v_call: TRBV6-5
clone_size: -
cdr3_nt: TGTGCCAGCCGACAGGCCTACGAGCAGTACTTC
cdr3_aa: CASRQAYEQYF

j_call: TRBJ1-5
d_call: TRBD1
v_call: TRBV4-1
clone_size: -
cdr3_nt: TGCGCCAGCAGCCAAGAAGGGACAGGCATCAATCAGCCCCAGCATTTT
cdr3_aa: CASSQEGTGINQPQHF

j_call: TRBJ2-1
d_call: TRBD2
v_call: TRBV9
clone_size: -
cdr3_nt: TGTGCCAGCAGCGTAGGGGGCGGGGGGGCCAGGAACGAGCAGTTCTTC
cdr3_aa: CASSVGGGGARNEQFF

j_call: TRBJ1-1
d_call: -
v_call: TRBV5-6
clone_size: -
cdr3_nt: TGTGCCAGCAGCTTGGCCTGGGCGGGGAACACTGAAGCTTTCTTT
cdr3_aa: CASSLAWAGNTEAFF

j_call: TRBJ2-3
d_call: TRBD1
v_call: TRBV5-1
clone_size: -
cdr3_nt: TGCGCCAGCAGCTTGACCGGACAGGGGGCCACAGATACGCAGTATTTT
cdr3_aa: CASSLTGQGATDTQYF

j_call: TRBJ2-5
d_call: -
v_call: TRBV12-5
clone_size: -
cdr3_nt: TGTGCTAGTGGTTGGGATCTCACGGGGGAAGAGACCCAGTACTTC
cdr3_aa: CASGWDLTGEETQYF

j_call: TRBJ2-1
d_call: TRBD2
v_call: TRBV7-2
clone_size: -
cdr3_nt: TGTGCCAGCAGCTTACGGGGACCCGAGACTAGCCCCTACAATGAGCAGTTCTTC
cdr3_aa: CASSLRGPETSPYNEQFF

j_call: TRBJ2-5
d_call: TRBD2
v_call: TRBV10-2
clone_size: -
cdr3_nt: TGCGCCAGCAGTCCGCGGGGGGCCCCACAAGAGACCCAGTACTTC
cdr3_aa: CASSPRGAPQETQYF

j_call: TRBJ1-2
d_call: -
v_call: TRBV27
clone_size: -
cdr3_nt: TGTGCCAGCAGTTTATCACAGGTCGATGGCTACACCTTC
cdr3_aa: CASSLSQVDGYTF

j_call: TRBJ1-5
d_call: -
v_call: TRBV6-5
clone_size: -
cdr3_nt: TGTGCCAGCAGTTACGGGTCAGGGGTTCAGCCCCAGCATTTT
cdr3_aa: CASSYGSGVQPQHF

j_call: TRBJ1-4
d_call: TRBD1
v_call: TRBV9
clone_size: -
cdr3_nt: TGTGCCAGCAGCGTGCCGACCGACAGGGCTGAGGATGAAAAACTGTTTTTT
cdr3_aa: CASSVPTDRAEDEKLFF

j_call: TRBJ1-1
d_call: -
v_call: TRBV7-9
clone_size: -
cdr3_nt: TGTGCCAGCAGCTCCCCCCTGGGCAGAGTGAACACTGAAGCTTTCTTT
cdr3_aa: CASSSPLGRVNTEAFF

j_call: TRBJ1-1
d_call: -
v_call: TRBV7-9
clone_size: -
cdr3_nt: TGTGCCAGCAGCTATGGGGCAACCTACACTGAAGCTTTCTTT
cdr3_aa: CASSYGATYTEAFF

j_call: TRBJ2-3
d_call: -
v_call: TRBV7-3
clone_size: -
cdr3_nt: TGTGCCAGCAGCCCCAACACAGATACGCAGTATTTT
cdr3_aa: CASSPNTDTQYF

j_call: TRBJ1-4
d_call: TRBD1
v_call: TRBV19
clone_size: -
cdr3_nt: TGTGCCAGTCGCACCGGGACAGCAACTAATGAAAAACTGTTTTTT
cdr3_aa: CASRTGTATNEKLFF

j_call: TRBJ2-5
d_call: TRBD2
v_call: TRBV7-9
clone_size: -
cdr3_nt: TGTGCCAGCAGCTTAACTAGCGGGGGACAAGAGACCCAGTACTTC
cdr3_aa: CASSLTSGGQETQYF

j_call: TRBJ2-3
d_call: -
v_call: TRBV6-1
clone_size: -
cdr3_nt: TGTGCCAGCAGTGGGTTGACTAGACCCCCCACAGATACGCAGTATTTT
cdr3_aa: CASSGLTRPPTDTQYF

j_call: TRBJ2-3
d_call: -
v_call: TRBV7-9
clone_size: -
cdr3_nt: TGTGCCAGCAGCCGTCCCCGCACAGATACGCAGTATTTT
cdr3_aa: CASSRPRTDTQYF

j_call: TRBJ2-3
d_call: TRBD2
v_call: TRBV10-3
clone_size: -
cdr3_nt: TGTGCCATCAGGAGGACTAGCGGGGACCCGACCACAGATACGCAGTATTTT
cdr3_aa: CAIRRTSGDPTTDTQYF

j_call: TRBJ1-2
d_call: TRBD1
v_call: TRBV6-5
clone_size: -
cdr3_nt: TGTGCCAGCAGCCGGACAGGGCCTAACTATGGCTACACCTTC
cdr3_aa: CASSRTGPNYGYTF

j_call: TRBJ1-6
d_call: -
v_call: TRBV30
clone_size: -
cdr3_nt: TGCGCCTGGAGTGTTTTCGGGCAGGGATCCTCACCCCTCCACTTT
cdr3_aa: CAWSVFGQGSSPLHF

j_call: TRBJ2-3
d_call: -
v_call: TRBV7-2
clone_size: once
cdr3_nt: TGTGCCAGCAGCTTAGCGGGGCCGCGCACAGGCACAGATACGCAGTATTTT
cdr3_aa: CASSLAGPRTGTDTQYF

j_call: TRBJ1-5
d_call: -
v_call: TRBV4-3
clone_size: few
cdr3_nt: TGCGCCAGCAGCCAAGAGAGGGATCAGCCCCAGCATTTT
cdr3_aa: CASSQERDQPQHF

j_call: TRBJ2-7
d_call: -
v_call: TRBV28
clone_size: -
cdr3_nt: TGTGCCAGCAGTGTGCGGGCCCTACTATTCTACGAGCAGTACTTC
cdr3_aa: CASSVRALLFYEQYF

j_call: TRBJ1-4
d_call: -
v_call: TRBV29-1
clone_size: -
cdr3_nt: TGCAGCGTTGAAGCTGCGAATGAAAAACTGTTTTTT
cdr3_aa: CSVEAANEKLFF

j_call: TRBJ2-1
d_call: TRBD1
v_call: TRBV7-3
clone_size: -
cdr3_nt: TGTGCCAGCAGCTACAGGGGAAACTTGAATGGTGAGCAGTTCTTC
cdr3_aa: CASSYRGNLNGEQFF

j_call: TRBJ2-3
d_call: TRBD2
v_call: TRBV4-3
clone_size: once
cdr3_nt: TGCGCCAGCAGCCAAGAGACTAGCTCATGGGGGGCAGATACGCAGTATTTT
cdr3_aa: CASSQETSSWGADTQYF

j_call: TRBJ2-1
d_call: -
v_call: TRBV27
clone_size: -
cdr3_nt: TGTGCCAGCAGTTTCTACCCCGACAGGGCGGGATACAATGAGCAGTTCTTC
cdr3_aa: CASSFYPDRAGYNEQFF